This T cell receptor beta chain was profiled in a study of cytomegalovirus exposure and HLA in healthy donors. Study-level points and caveats: The study listed approximately 160 cytomegalovirus-associated TCR beta chains. Productive rates of about 90% or about 30% were seen for most TCR beta V segments in an earlier analysis.

Only one count was recorded for this clone. Its matching antigen is unknown. The PCR contained 60 Vbeta and 13 Jbeta primers. Generated by immunoSEQ multiplex PCR, the TCRdb table keeps only in-frame clones and is missing some. The table has fewer than 70,000 clones, around 73% seen once; the top ten hold approximately 5.5%. The material sequenced was PBMCs. The clonotype was recovered from a man over 45 in good health and CMV-seronegative.

In nucleotides, the CDR3 is TGTGCCAGCAGGTCCGTGAACACTGAAGCTTTCTTT. As protein: CASRSVNTEAFF. This chain uses TRBV13 with TRBJ1-1; D gene ambiguous. V lost 6 bases to trimming and J lost 0 bases, with 5 bases between them. CDR1 and CDR2 (germline): PRHDT, FYEKMQ (reference sequence). The CDR3 totals 12 residues.